A single sample is the source of the 25 T cell receptor beta chains below, sequenced in a study of T-cell memory formation after mild COVID-19. TCRdb used MiXCR to reprocess the 5' RACE reads, holding one entry per CDR3 protein. The data show over 120,000 distinct CDR3 sequences, about 25% seen once. Sequencing was carried out using PBMCs or a T cell subset sorted from them (not recorded which). These receptors came from an adult woman who had mild COVID-19 (a few samples of this study predate the infection). Cell type and time point are not known.

V usage is TRBV5-8 and J usage is TRBJ2-5; 9 bases are a match to TRBD1. The CDR3 extends over 16 amino acids. CDR1 and CDR2 (germline): SGHTS, YDEGEE. Losses at the gene ends were 5 bases for V and 4 bases for J; bases not matched to a gene: 12. The CDR3 coding sequence is TGTGCCAGCAGAACCGGACAGGGGACAGTCGGAGAGACCCAGTACTTC. Translated, it gives CASRTGQGTVGETQYF.

This clonotype has more than one count but fewer than ten. This chain joins TRBV12-3 or TRBV12-4 and TRBJ2-7; TRBD1 aligns across 7 bases. The trim removed 5 bases at V and 3 bases at J, leaving 7 bases unmatched. The CDR3 totals 14 residues. In nucleotides, the CDR3 is TGTGCCAGCAGTATACAGGGGACACTCTACGAGCAGTACTTC. Residues: CASSIQGTLYEQYF.

There are a few counts of this clonotype. This CDR3 reads CASRGESGELFF. In DNA form, the CDR3 reads TGTGCCAGCAGGGGGGAAAGCGGGGAGCTGTTTTTT. This chain connects TRBV12-3 or TRBV12-4 to TRBJ2-2; D may be TRBD1 or TRBD2 (5 bases each). The CDR3 is made up of 12 amino acids. V lost 6 bases and J 7 bases, leaving 9 bases between the germline ends.

This clonotype is a singleton in its sample. This chain uses TRBV2 with TRBJ2-7; D uncertain. Deletions cut 6 bases from V and 3 bases from J, with 9 bases between. The CDR3 runs to 12 residues. The germline CDR1 and CDR2 sequences are SNHLY and FYNNEI. CDR3 residues: CASRGQNYEQYF. Here the CDR3 DNA reads TGTGCCAGCAGAGGGCAGAACTACGAGCAGTACTTC.

This clonotype was detected only once. The chain carries TRBV2 and TRBJ2-5; 12 bases line up with TRBD2. Germline CDR1 and CDR2: SNHLY and FYNNEI. The length of the CDR3 is 15 residues. V was clipped by 8 bases and J by 3 bases; unmatched bases: 7. This CDR3 is CASGGLAGPEETQYF. As DNA, the CDR3 is TGTGCCAGCGGAGGACTAGCGGGACCCGAAGAGACCCAGTACTTC.

This clonotype was detected a few times. The chain joins TRBV2 to TRBJ2-1; 13 positions match TRBD2. The CDR3 sequence is 16 residues long. Unmatched junction bases numbered 5, after V lost 1 base and J lost 8 bases. Germline loops: CDR1 SNHLY, CDR2 FYNNEI. DNA for the CDR3: TGTGCCAGCAGTGAAGGACTAGCGGGGGGTGCATATGAGCAGTTCTTC. This codes for CASSEGLAGGAYEQFF.

The chain uses TRBV6-1 and TRBJ2-7, with D possibly TRBD2 on 6 matching bases. V gave up 6 bases and J gave up 7 bases, with 16 bases separating them. The CDR3 has 13 residues. Germline V CDR1 and CDR2: MNHNS, SASEGT. The DNA for the CDR3 is TGTGCCAGCAGGAACCACCCGGGGGAAGAGCAGTACTTC. It yields the protein CASRNHPGEEQYF.

A few counts support this clonotype. The rearrangement uses TRBV19 and TRBJ1-5, with a possible D match to TRBD1 (6 bases). This CDR3 spans 14 amino acids. From germline, CDR1 is LNHDA and CDR2 SQIVND (reference sequence). Between the trimmed V and J ends, which lost 6 bases and 0 bases, there was a span of 9 bases. CDR3 bases: TGTGCCAGTAGGACAGGTTATAGCAATCAGCCCCAGCATTTT. It yields the protein CASRTGYSNQPQHF.

This sequence joins TRBV14 and TRBJ1-1; D remains ambiguous. Per germline, CDR1 SGHDN and CDR2 FVKESK. Trimming cost V 4 bases and J 0 bases, with 15 bases left between them. CDR3 length: 16 amino acids. CDR3 loop: CASSPLGRSMNTEAFF. The CDR3, as DNA: TGTGCCAGCAGCCCCTTGGGCAGATCCATGAACACTGAAGCTTTCTTT.

This clonotype appeared a few times. The gene calls are TRBV5-6 and TRBJ2-7; D gene uncertain. Trimming took off 2 bases at V and 4 bases at J, with 7 bases between the two ends. Germline loops: CDR1 SGHDT, CDR2 YYEEEE. The CDR3 contains 12 residues. CDR3 DNA sequence: TGTGCCAGCAGCTTCCACCCGTACGAGCAGTACTTC. Translated: CASSFHPYEQYF.

V gene TRBV2 combines with J gene TRBJ2-3, with 8 bases fitting TRBD2. The length of the CDR3 is 15 residues. Germline lookup yields CDR1 SNHLY and CDR2 FYNNEI. J gave up 5 bases and V 5 bases, and 9 bases lay outside the gene matches. The CDR3 DNA reads TGTGCCAGCAGTCTCACCCGCGCGGGGGGAGATACGCAGTATTTT. Protein sequence: CASSLTRAGGDTQYF.

The chain links TRBV7-9 to TRBJ2-3; D remains ambiguous. In germline, CDR1 is SEHNR, CDR2 FQNEAQ (reference sequence). Deletions cut 5 bases from V and 2 bases from J, with 5 bases between. This CDR3 region has 12 residues. The CDR3 DNA reads as TGTGCCAGCAGCCGTGTCACAGATACGCAGTATTTT. Its translation is CASSRVTDTQYF.

This clonotype has ten or more counts. This chain connects TRBV7-9 to TRBJ2-7; tentative D call: TRBD1 (5 bases). Germline CDR1 is SEHNR and CDR2 is FQNEAQ (reference sequence). This CDR3 contains 15 residues. Trimming shortened V by 5 bases and J by 2 bases, and 16 bases separated the two germline ends. CDR3 in DNA: TGTGCCAGCAGCCAAGACAGTTTTGCTCCCTACGAGCAGTACTTC. Amino acid sequence: CASSQDSFAPYEQYF.

This clonotype was detected a few times. This sequence joins TRBV7-8 and TRBJ1-4; 9 positions match TRBD1. Trimming removed 3 bases from V and 7 bases from J; junction bases left unmatched: 12. CDR1 is SGHVS, CDR2 FQNEAQ, per germline. CDR3 size: 17 residues. DNA of the CDR3: TGTGCCAGCAGCTTGACACGGACAGGGGCTCTTACTGAAAAACTGTTTTTT. Translating gives CASSLTRTGALTEKLFF.

This clonotype has just a few counts. V and J are TRBV10-3 and TRBJ2-2, with D perhaps TRBD1 or TRBD2 (5 bases each). V was shortened by 3 bases and J by 1 base, with 15 bases between the two germline ends. CDR1 is ENHRY, CDR2 SYGVKD, per germline. The CDR3 extends over 17 amino acids. The CDR3: CAISEGTKLGNTGELFF. DNA of the CDR3: TGTGCCATCAGTGAAGGGACCAAACTAGGGAACACCGGGGAGCTGTTTTTT.

The rearrangement uses TRBV6-5 and TRBJ1-4; no clear D. The V end lost 3 bases, the J end lost 8 bases, and 16 bases lay between the germline ends. This CDR3 region has 15 residues. CDR1 and CDR2 (germline): MNHEY, SVGAGI. In nucleotides, the CDR3 is TGTGCCAGCAGTTATCTCGCCTCTTTTCGGGAAAAACTGTTTTTT. Its protein is CASSYLASFREKLFF.

This chain joins TRBV15 and TRBJ2-3, with a tentative D call TRBD2 (5 bases). Trimming cost V 1 base and J 0 bases, with 5 bases left between them. This CDR3 region has 14 residues. CDR1 and CDR2 from the germline V gene are LNHNV and YYDKDF (reference sequence). CDR3 DNA: TGTGCCACCAGCAGAGGAGGGAGCACAGATACGCAGTATTTT. Translating gives CATSRGGSTDTQYF. Full variable domain (rest looked up from reference TRBV15 and TRBJ2-3): DAMVIQNPRYQVTQFGKPVTLSCSQTLNHNVMYWYQQKSSQAPKLLFHYYDKDFNNEADTPDNFQSRRPNTSFCFLDIRSPGLGDTAMYLCATSRGGSTDTQYFGPGTRLTVL.

This clonotype came up a few times. The rearrangement links TRBV11-2 to TRBJ1-4, with 7 positions matching TRBD1. The V segment lost 5 bases and the J segment 7 bases; nucleotides outside the gene matches: 19. The length of the CDR3 is 18 residues. Germline V gene sequence: CDR1 SGHAT, CDR2 FQNNGV. CDR3 amino acids: CASSPGDSTLLGAEKLFF. CDR3 coding DNA: TGTGCCAGCAGCCCGGGGGACAGCACCCTTCTGGGGGCTGAAAAACTGTTTTTT.

The V gene is TRBV9, the J gene TRBJ1-3, with D hard to call. This CDR3 is 17 amino acids long. Germline loops: CDR1 SGDLS, CDR2 YYNGEE. The V end was cut by 0 bases, the J end by 0 bases, with 13 bases between. CDR3: CASSVATEGGSGNTIYF. The CDR3 bases are TGTGCCAGCAGCGTAGCTACTGAGGGCGGCTCTGGAAACACCATATATTTT.

This chain links TRBV12-3 or TRBV12-4 with TRBJ1-1, with D uncertain. The CDR3 length is 14 residues. The ends were cut back, 7 bases at V and 0 bases at J, with 12 bases in the middle. The CDR3 sequence is CASIPGFLNTEAFF. Here the CDR3 DNA reads TGTGCCAGCATCCCGGGGTTCTTGAACACTGAAGCTTTCTTT.

The chain couples TRBV5-1 to TRBJ1-1; weak D call: TRBD1 (5 bases). CDR1 is SGHRS and CDR2 is YFSETQ in the germline V gene. CDR3 length: 14 amino acids. V lost 3 bases and J 3 bases, leaving 12 bases between the germline ends. This CDR3 reads CASSSGLGDTEAFF. CDR3 nucleotide sequence: TGCGCCAGCAGCTCAGGGTTAGGGGACACTGAAGCTTTCTTT.

The V gene is TRBV6-5, the J gene TRBJ1-1; possible D gene TRBD1, 5 bases. The V and J ends lost 8 bases and 5 bases respectively, with 12 bases between them. Germline assignment: CDR1 MNHEY and CDR2 SVGAGI. The CDR3 sequence is 12 residues long. The CDR3: CASRQGTTEAFF. The CDR3 coding sequence is TGTGCCAGCCGGCAGGGAACAACTGAAGCTTTCTTT.

The chain links TRBV7-9 to TRBJ2-7, with 7 bases identical to TRBD2. Looked up from germline, CDR1 is SEHNR and CDR2 is FQNEAQ (reference sequence). The CDR3 runs 14 residues. The junction had 3 bases not matched to a gene; V was cut back by 3 bases and J by 1 base. CDR3 amino acids: CASSFEGGSYEQYF. The CDR3 nucleotides read TGTGCCAGCAGCTTCGAGGGAGGGTCCTACGAGCAGTACTTC.

The V call is TRBV12-3 or TRBV12-4, the J call TRBJ2-1, with 10 bases that match TRBD2. The J segment lost 10 bases and the V segment lost 6 bases, leaving 12 bases of the junction unmatched. The CDR3 spans 15 residues. This chain's CDR3 is CASSQTSGIEREQFF. The CDR3 DNA reads as TGTGCCAGCAGCCAAACTAGCGGGATCGAGAGGGAGCAGTTCTTC.

CDR3 region: CASSQDAGGRMNTEAFF. CDR3 DNA: TGCGCCAGCAGCCAAGATGCGGGGGGCCGCATGAACACTGAAGCTTTCTTT. The genes are TRBV4-3 and TRBJ1-1; possibly TRBD1 for D (6 bases). Trimming took off 0 bases at V and 0 bases at J, with 14 bases between the two ends. Germline V gives CDR1 LGHNA, CDR2 YSLEER. The CDR3 is 17 amino acids.